Below are 2 T cell receptor beta chains sequenced from a single sample in a study of identifying expanded T cells in peripheral blood. TCRdb keeps only in-frame clones here, not all; method: immunoSEQ multiplex PCR. The sample lists 100,000 to 150,000 clones; 70% to 90% were seen once. The sequenced material came from blood. The receptors derive from a person aged 18 to 69 in good health.

The J gene is TRBJ2-1, the V gene TRBV28; tentative D call: TRBD1 (6 bases). The V gene's germline CDR1 is MDHEN and CDR2 SYDVKM. The CDR3 loop spans 14 amino acids. The ends were cut back, 2 bases at V and 7 bases at J, with 12 bases in the middle. The CDR3: CASSLNRVLNEQFF. CDR3 sequence (DNA): TGTGCCAGCAGTTTAAACAGGGTCTTGAATGAGCAGTTCTTC.

The gene calls are TRBV5-5 and TRBJ2-1; maybe TRBD1 (5 bases). The CDR3 runs 14 residues. V was shortened by 0 bases and J by 3 bases, with 7 bases between the two germline ends. The germline gives CDR1 SGHKS, CDR2 YYEKEE (reference sequence). The CDR3 DNA sequence: TGTGCCAGCAGCTTGGAACAGGTCTACAATGAGCAGTTCTTC. It codes for CASSLEQVYNEQFF.